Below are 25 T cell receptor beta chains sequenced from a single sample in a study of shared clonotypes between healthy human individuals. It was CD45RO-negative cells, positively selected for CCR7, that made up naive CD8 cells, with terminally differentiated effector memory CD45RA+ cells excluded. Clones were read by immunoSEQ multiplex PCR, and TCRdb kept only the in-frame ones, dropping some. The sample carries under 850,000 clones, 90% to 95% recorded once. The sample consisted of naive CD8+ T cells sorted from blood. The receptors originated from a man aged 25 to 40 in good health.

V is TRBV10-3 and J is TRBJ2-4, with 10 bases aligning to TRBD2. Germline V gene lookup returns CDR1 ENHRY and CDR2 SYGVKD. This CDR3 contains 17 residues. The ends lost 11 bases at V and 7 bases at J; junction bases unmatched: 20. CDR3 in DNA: TGTGCCGCGGGGGCGGTAAATAGCGGGAGGCATGGGAACATTCAGTACTTC. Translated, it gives CAAGAVNSGRHGNIQYF.

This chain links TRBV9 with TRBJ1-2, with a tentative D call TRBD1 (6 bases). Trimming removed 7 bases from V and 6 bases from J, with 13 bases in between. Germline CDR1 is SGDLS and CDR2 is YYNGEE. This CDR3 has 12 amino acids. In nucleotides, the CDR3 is TGTGCCAGCGAAGACAGGATAAATGGCTACACCTTC. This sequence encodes CASEDRINGYTF. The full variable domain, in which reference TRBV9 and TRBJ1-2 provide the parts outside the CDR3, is DSGVTQTPKHLITATGQRVTLRCSPRSGDLSVYWYQQSLDQGLQFLIQYYNGEERAKGNILERFSAQQFPDLHSELNLSSLELGDSALYFCASEDRINGYTFGSGTRLTVV.

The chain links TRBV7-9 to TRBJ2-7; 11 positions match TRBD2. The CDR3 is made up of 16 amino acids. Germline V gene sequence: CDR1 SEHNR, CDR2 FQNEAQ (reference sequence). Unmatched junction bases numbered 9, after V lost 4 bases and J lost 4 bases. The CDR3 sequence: CASSSIAGGPRYEQYF. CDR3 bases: TGTGCCAGCAGCTCCATAGCGGGAGGGCCGCGATACGAGCAGTACTTC. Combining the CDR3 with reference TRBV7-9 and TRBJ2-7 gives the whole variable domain DTGVSQNPRHKITKRGQNVTFRCDPISEHNRLYWYRQTLGQGPEFLTYFQNEAQLEKSRLLSDRFSAERPKGSFSTLEIQRTEQGDSAMYLCASSSIAGGPRYEQYFGPGTRLTVT.

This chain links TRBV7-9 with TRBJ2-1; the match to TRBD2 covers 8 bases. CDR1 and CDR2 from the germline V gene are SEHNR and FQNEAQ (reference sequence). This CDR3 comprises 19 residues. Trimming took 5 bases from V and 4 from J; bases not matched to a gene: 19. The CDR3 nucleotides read TGTGCCAGCAGCCCACCGCCCCAGGGCGGGGGGCCCCTTTACAATGAGCAGTTCTTC. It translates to CASSPPPQGGGPLYNEQFF.

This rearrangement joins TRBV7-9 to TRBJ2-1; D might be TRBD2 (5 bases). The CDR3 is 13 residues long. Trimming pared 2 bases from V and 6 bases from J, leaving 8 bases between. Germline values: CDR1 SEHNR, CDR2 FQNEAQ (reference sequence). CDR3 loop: CASSLPEVNEQFF. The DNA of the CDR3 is TGTGCCAGCAGCTTACCGGAGGTCAATGAGCAGTTCTTC.

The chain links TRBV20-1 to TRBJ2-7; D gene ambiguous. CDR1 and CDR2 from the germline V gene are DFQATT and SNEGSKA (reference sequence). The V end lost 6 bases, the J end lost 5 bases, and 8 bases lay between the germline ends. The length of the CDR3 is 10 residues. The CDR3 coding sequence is TGCAGTGCCACCACTAACGAGCAGTACTTC. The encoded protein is CSATTNEQYF.

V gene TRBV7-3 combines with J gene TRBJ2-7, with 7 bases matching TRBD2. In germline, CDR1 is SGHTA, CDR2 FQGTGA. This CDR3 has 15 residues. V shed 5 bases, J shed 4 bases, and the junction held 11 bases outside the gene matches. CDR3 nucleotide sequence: TGTGCCAGCAGCCACCCGGGGGGAGGTGATTACGAGCAGTACTTC. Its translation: CASSHPGGGDYEQYF.

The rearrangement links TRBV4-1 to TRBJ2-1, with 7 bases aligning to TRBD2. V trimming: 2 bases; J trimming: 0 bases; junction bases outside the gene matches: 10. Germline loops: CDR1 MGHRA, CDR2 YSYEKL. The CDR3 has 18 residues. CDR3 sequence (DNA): TGCGCCAGCAGCCAAATCCCCACTAGCGAGAGCTCCTACAATGAGCAGTTCTTC. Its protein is CASSQIPTSESSYNEQFF.

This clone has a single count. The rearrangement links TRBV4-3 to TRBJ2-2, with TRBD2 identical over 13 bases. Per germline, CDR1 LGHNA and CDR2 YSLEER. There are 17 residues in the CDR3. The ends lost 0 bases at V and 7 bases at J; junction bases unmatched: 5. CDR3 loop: CASSQDRLAGGGGELFF. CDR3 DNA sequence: TGCGCCAGCAGCCAAGATCGACTAGCGGGAGGTGGCGGGGAGCTGTTTTTT.

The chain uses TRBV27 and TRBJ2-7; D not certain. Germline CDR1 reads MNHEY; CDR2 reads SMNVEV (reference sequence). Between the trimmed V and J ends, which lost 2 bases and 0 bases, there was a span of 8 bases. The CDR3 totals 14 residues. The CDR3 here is CASSLKKHSYEQYF. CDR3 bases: TGTGCCAGCAGTTTAAAAAAGCACTCCTACGAGCAGTACTTC.

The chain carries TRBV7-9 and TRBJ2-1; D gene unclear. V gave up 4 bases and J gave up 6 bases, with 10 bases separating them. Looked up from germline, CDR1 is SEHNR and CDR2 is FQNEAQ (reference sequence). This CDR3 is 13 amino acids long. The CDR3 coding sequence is TGTGCCAGCAGCTCAGTAGTTTTCAATGAGCAGTTCTTC. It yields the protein CASSSVVFNEQFF.

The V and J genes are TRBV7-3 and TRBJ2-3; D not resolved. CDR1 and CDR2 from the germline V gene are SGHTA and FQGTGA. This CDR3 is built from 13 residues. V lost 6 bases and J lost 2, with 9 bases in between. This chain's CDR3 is CASSVMVTDTQYF. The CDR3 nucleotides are TGTGCCAGCAGTGTCATGGTCACAGATACGCAGTATTTT.

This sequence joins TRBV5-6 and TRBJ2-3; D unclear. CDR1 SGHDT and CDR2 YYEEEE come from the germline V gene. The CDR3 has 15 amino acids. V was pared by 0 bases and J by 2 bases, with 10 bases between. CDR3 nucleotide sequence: TGTGCCAGCAGCTTGGACCGACTGCTCACAGATACGCAGTATTTT. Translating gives CASSLDRLLTDTQYF.

The CDR3 spells CASSWGLAGDEQYF. The DNA of the CDR3 is TGTGCCAGCAGCTGGGGACTAGCGGGAGACGAGCAGTACTTC. The V call is TRBV27, the J call TRBJ2-7; 14 bases match TRBD2. From germline, CDR1 is MNHEY and CDR2 SMNVEV (reference sequence). There are 14 residues in the CDR3. V was clipped by 6 bases and J by 5 bases; unmatched bases: 3.

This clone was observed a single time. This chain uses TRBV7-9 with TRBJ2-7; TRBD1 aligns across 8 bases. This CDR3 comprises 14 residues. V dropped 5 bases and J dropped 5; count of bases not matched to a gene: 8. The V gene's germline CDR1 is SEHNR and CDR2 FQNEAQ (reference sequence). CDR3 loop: CASSTGQGLDEQYF. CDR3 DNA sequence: TGTGCCAGCAGCACAGGACAGGGTTTGGACGAGCAGTACTTC.

CDR3 residues: CASSFQGRRELFF. CDR3 coding DNA: TGTGCCAGCAGTTTCCAGGGGCGGCGGGAGCTGTTTTTT. The rearrangement uses TRBV27 and TRBJ2-2; D possibly corresponds to TRBD1 (6 bases). Between the trimmed V and J ends, which lost 3 bases and 9 bases, there was a span of 11 bases. This CDR3 is built from 13 residues. Germline loops: CDR1 MNHEY, CDR2 SMNVEV (reference sequence).

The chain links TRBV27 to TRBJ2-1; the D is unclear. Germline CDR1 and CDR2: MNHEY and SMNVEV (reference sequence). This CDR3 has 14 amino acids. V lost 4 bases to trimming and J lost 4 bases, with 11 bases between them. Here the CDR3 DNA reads TGTGCCAGCAGTTCCAACCCCCGTTACAATGAGCAGTTCTTC. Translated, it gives CASSSNPRYNEQFF.

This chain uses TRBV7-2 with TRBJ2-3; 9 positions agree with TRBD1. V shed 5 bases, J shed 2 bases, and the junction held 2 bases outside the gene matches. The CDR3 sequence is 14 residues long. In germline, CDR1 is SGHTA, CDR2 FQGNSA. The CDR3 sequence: CASSRTGVTDTQYF. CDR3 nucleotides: TGTGCCAGCAGCAGGACAGGGGTCACAGATACGCAGTATTTT. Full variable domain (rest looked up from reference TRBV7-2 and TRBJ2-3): GAGVSQSPSNKVTEKGKDVELRCDPISGHTALYWYRQSLGQGLEFLIYFQGNSAPDKSGLPSDRFSAERTGGSVSTLTIQRTQQEDSAVYLCASSRTGVTDTQYFGPGTRLTVL.

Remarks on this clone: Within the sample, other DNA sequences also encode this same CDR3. CDR3 sequence reads: CASSGDRVAGELFF. The CDR3 DNA reads as TGTGCCAGCAGCGGTGACAGGGTCGCCGGGGAGCTGTTTTTT. This chain links TRBV9 with TRBJ2-2, with TRBD1 identical over 7 bases. Looked up from germline, CDR1 is SGDLS and CDR2 is YYNGEE. The CDR3 sequence is 14 residues long. V dropped 3 bases and J dropped 6; count of bases not matched to a gene: 5.

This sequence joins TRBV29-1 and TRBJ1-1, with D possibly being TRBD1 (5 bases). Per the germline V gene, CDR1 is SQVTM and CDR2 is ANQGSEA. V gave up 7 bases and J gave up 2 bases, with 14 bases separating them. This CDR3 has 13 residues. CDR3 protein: CSATNQGNTEAFF. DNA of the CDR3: TGCAGCGCCACGAATCAGGGAAACACTGAAGCTTTCTTT.

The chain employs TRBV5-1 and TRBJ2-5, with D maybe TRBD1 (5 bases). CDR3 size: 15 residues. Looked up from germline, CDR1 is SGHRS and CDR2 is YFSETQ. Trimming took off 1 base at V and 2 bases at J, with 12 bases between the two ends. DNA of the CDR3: TGCGCCAGCAGCTTGAAAGGACATCTGCAAGAGACCCAGTACTTC. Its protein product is CASSLKGHLQETQYF.

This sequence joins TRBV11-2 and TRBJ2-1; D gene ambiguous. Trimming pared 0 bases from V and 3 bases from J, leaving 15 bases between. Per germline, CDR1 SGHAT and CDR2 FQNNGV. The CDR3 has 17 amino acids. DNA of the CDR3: TGTGCCAGCAGCTTAGAATCTCTGTCCAGTATCTACAATGAGCAGTTCTTC. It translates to CASSLESLSSIYNEQFF.

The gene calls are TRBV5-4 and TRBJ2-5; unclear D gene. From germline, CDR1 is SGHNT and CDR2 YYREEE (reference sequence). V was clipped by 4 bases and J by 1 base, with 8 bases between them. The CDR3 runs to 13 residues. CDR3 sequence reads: CASSPTGQETQYF. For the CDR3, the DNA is TGTGCCAGCAGCCCGACCGGCCAAGAGACCCAGTACTTC.

CDR3 residues: CASSLSPLLAGGVDTQYF. Written as DNA, the CDR3 is TGTGCCAGCAGTTTATCACCTCTACTGGCGGGGGGGGTAGATACGCAGTATTTT. This rearrangement joins TRBV27 to TRBJ2-3; 9 bases are a match to TRBD2. The CDR3 consists of 18 residues. CDR1 is MNHEY, CDR2 SMNVEV, per germline (reference sequence). Trimming removed 0 bases from V and 5 bases from J; junction bases left unmatched: 12.

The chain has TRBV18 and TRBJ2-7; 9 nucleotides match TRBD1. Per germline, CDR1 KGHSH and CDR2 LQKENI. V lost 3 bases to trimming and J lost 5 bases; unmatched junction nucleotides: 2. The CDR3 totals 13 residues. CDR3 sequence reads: CASSPGQGNEQYF. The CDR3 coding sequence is TGTGCCAGCTCACCCGGACAGGGGAACGAGCAGTACTTC. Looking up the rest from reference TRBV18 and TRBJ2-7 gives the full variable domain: NAGVMQNPRHLVRRRGQEARLRCSPMKGHSHVYWYRQLPEEGLKFMVYLQKENIIDESGMPKERFSAEFPKEGPSILRIQQVVRGDSAAYFCASSPGQGNEQYFGPGTRLTVT.